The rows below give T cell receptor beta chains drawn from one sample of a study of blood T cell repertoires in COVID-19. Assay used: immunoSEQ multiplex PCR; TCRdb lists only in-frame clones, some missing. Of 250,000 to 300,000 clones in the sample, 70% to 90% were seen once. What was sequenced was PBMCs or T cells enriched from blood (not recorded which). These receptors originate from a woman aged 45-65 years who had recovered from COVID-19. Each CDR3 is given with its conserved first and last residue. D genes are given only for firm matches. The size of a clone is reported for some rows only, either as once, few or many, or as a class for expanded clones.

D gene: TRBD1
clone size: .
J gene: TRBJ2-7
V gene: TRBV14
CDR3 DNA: TGTGCCAGCAGCCAAGTAAAAGGACAGGGCGAGCAGTACTTC
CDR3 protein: CASSQVKGQGEQYF

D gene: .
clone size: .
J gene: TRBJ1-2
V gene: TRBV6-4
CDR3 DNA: TGTGCCAGCAAAAACAGCCCCGGTGGCTATGGCTACACCTTC
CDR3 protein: CASKNSPGGYGYTF

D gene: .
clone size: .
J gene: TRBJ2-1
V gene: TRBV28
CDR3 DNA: TGTGCCAGCAGTCGAGTTGCCGCGGTGGAGCGTTACAATGAGCAGTTCTTC
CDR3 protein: CASSRVAAVERYNEQFF

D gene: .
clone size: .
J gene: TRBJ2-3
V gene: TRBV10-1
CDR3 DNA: TGCGCCAGCAGTGAGTTTAACACAGATACGCAGTATTTT
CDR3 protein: CASSEFNTDTQYF

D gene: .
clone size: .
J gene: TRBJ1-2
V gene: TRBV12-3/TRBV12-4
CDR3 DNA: TGTGCCAGCAGTTTTAATGGGGGGAATGGCTACACCTTC
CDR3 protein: CASSFNGGNGYTF

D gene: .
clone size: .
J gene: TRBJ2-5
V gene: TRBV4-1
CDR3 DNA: TGCGCCAGCAGCCAAGTTTATCAGTCCGGGGAGACCCAGTACTTC
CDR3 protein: CASSQVYQSGETQYF

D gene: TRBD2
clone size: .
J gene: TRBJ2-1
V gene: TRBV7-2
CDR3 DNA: TGTGCCAGCAGCTTTAGCGGGAGAGGCGGGTGGGATGAGCAGTTCTTC
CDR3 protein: CASSFSGRGGWDEQFF

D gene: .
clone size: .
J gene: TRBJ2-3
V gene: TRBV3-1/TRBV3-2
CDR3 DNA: TGTGCCAGCAGCCAAATAGCCACAGATACGCAGTATTTT
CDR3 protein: CASSQIATDTQYF

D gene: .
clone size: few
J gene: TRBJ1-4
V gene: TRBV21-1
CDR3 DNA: TGTGCCAGCAGCAAACAGGGGACGAAAGAAAAACTGTTTTTT
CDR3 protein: CASSKQGTKEKLFF

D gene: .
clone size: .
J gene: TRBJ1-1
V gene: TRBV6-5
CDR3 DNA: TGTGCCAGCAGTTACTATCTAGACACTGAAGCTTTCTTT
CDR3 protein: CASSYYLDTEAFF

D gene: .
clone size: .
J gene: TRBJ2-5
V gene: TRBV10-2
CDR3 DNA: TGCGCCAGCAGTGAGTCCCCCTTTAGACTACCTCAAGAGACCCAGTACTTC
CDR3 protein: CASSESPFRLPQETQYF

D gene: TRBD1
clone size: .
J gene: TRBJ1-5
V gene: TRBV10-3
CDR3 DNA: TGTGCCATCAGGGAGGGGACAGGGGGATTTAGCAATCAGCCCCAGCATTTT
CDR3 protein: CAIREGTGGFSNQPQHF

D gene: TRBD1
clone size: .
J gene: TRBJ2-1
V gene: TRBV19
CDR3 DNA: TGTGCCAGTAGTATACAGGACAGGGTTAGTGGTGAGCAGTTCTTC
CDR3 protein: CASSIQDRVSGEQFF

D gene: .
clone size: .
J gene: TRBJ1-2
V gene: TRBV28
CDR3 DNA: TGTGCCAGCAGTTTACGGGGGGGCGTCTATGGCTACACCTTC
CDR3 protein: CASSLRGGVYGYTF

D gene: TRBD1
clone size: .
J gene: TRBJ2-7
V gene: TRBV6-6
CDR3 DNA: TGTGCCAGCAGTTACGCCCTACAGGGGGGCGAGCAGTACTTC
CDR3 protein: CASSYALQGGEQYF

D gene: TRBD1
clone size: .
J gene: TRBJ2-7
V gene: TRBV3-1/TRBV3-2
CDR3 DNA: TGTGCCAGCAGCCCGGGACAGGTCTACGAGCAGTACTTC
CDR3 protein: CASSPGQVYEQYF

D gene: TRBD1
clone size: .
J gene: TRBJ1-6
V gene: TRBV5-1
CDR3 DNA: TGCGCCAGCAGCTTGGTCTTGGGACAGAAAATTAATTCACCCCTCCACTTT
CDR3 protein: CASSLVLGQKINSPLHF

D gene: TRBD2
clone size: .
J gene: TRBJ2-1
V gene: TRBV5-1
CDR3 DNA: TGCGCCAGCAGCGCCATGACTAGCGGGGTGTCTGGTGAGCAGTTCTTC
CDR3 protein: CASSAMTSGVSGEQFF

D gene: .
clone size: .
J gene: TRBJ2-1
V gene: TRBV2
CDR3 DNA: TGTGCCAGCGCCCGCCGTATGGGGGGCTCCTACAATGAGCAGTTCTTC
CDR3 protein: CASARRMGGSYNEQFF

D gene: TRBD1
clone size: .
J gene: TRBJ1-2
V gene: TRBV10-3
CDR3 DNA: TGTGCCATCAGTTCGGACAGGGACTATGGCTACACCTTC
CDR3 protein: CAISSDRDYGYTF

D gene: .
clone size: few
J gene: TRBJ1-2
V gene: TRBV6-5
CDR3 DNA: TGTGCCAGCAGTTACTCGTTCAGGGGTGGGTATGGCTACACCTTC
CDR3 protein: CASSYSFRGGYGYTF